The TCR beta chain described here comes from a study of T cell responses to AZD1222 COVID-19 vaccine. The overall study: Second-dose groups at about 4 or about 12 weeks were pooled.

Study conclusions and caveats: Repertoires were collected only later (after the peak T cell response had occurred). Spike-specific TCR breadth and depth rose after two AZD1222 doses. Reportedly, nearly half of unique spike TCRs recognized epitopes outside B.1.351/B.1.1.7 mutations.

This CDR3 region has 14 residues. The V gene's germline CDR1 is LNHDA and CDR2 SQIVND (reference sequence). V lost 10 bases to trimming and J lost 7 bases; unmatched junction nucleotides: 13. Some clones are missing from TCRdb's copy, which holds only in-frame ones; the method was immunoSEQ multiplex PCR. The sample carries approximately 150,000 clones, around 94% recorded once. Comments on this clone: Its specificity is not known.

This TCR came from an adult in good health. The sequences come from peripheral blood, collected on day 0 of AZD1222 vaccination. The chain carries TRBV19 and TRBJ2-7; 10 bases line up with TRBD2. The CDR3 coding sequence is TGTGCCAAGCCCCAACTAGCGGGATTTCCAGAGCAGTACTTC. Translated, it gives CAKPQLAGFPEQYF.